This T cell receptor (beta chain) was recovered during a study of PD-1 blockade in classical Hodgkin lymphoma. Whole-study results and caveats: Baseline diversity in complete responders resembled that of newly diagnosed patients.

Concerning this clone: Its cognate antigen is unknown.

After autologous stem cell transplantation all patients relapsed, and prior brentuximab vedotin exposure differed between cohorts. Complete response, partial response or progressive disease was each patient's best response. Trimming removed 5 bases from V and 5 bases from J; junction bases left unmatched: 7. The CDR3 has 14 amino acids. From germline, CDR1 is PRHDT and CDR2 FYEKMQ (reference sequence). Clones were sequenced by immunoSEQ multiplex PCR, and TCRdb holds only the in-frame ones, with some missing. The data contain about 40,000 clones, approximately 86% of them seen just once; the ten biggest clones take up around 7.7%.

Sequenced here: peripheral blood mononuclear cells (PBMCs), sampled before the second cycle of nivolumab. This clonotype originated in a human donor with classical Hodgkin lymphoma. This chain joins TRBV13 and TRBJ2-7; 9 nucleotides line up with TRBD2. The CDR3 region has the DNA TGTGCCAGCAGCCCGGGACTAGCAGGGAACGAGCAGTACTTC. Translating gives CASSPGLAGNEQYF. The full variable domain, its missing parts supplied by reference TRBV13 and TRBJ2-7, is AAGVIQSPRHLIKEKRETATLKCYPIPRHDTVYWYQQGPGQDPQFLISFYEKMQSDKGSIPDRFSAQQFSDYHSELNMSSLELGDSALYFCASSPGLAGNEQYFGPGTRLTVT.